Below, 14 T cell receptor beta chains from the same sample are listed, as sequenced in a study of CD8+ T cells in alopecia areata. Regarding treatment: oral pan-JAK inhibitor, 5-10 mg twice daily. As the sequencing template, cDNA was produced by extracting RNA and reverse transcribing it. Assay: immunoSEQ multiplex PCR; the TCRdb copy retains only in-frame clones and omits some. This sample has about 180,000 clones, with roughly 60% found just once. The sequenced sample was CD4+ T cells sorted from blood, obtained between weeks 55 and 65, from a patient treated with tofacitinib. The receptor set was obtained from a human donor with alopecia areata.

This chain uses TRBV7-9 with TRBJ2-5; TRBD1 is a possible D gene (6 bases). Trimming shortened V by 5 bases and J by 7 bases, and 14 bases separated the two germline ends. The CDR3 is 13 residues long. CDR1 is SEHNR, CDR2 FQNEAQ, per germline (reference sequence). CDR3 DNA sequence: TGTGCCAGCAGCAGGGACATCCGAGGGACCCAGTACTTC. Its translation is CASSRDIRGTQYF.

This CDR3 is CASSGTGLTGISPLHF. CDR3 DNA: TGTGCCAGCAGTGGAACAGGGTTGACGGGGATTTCACCCCTCCACTTT. V gene TRBV25-1 combines with J gene TRBJ1-6; perhaps TRBD1 as D (6 bases). The CDR3 runs 16 residues. Germline CDR1 reads MGHDK; CDR2 reads SYGVNS. The V and J ends lost 4 bases and 9 bases respectively, with 19 bases between them.

V gene TRBV30 combines with J gene TRBJ1-1; D may be TRBD1 (6 bases). V dropped 1 base and J dropped 6 bases, with 9 bases sitting between them. The CDR3 length is 12 residues. Germline V gene sequence: CDR1 GTSNPN, CDR2 SVGIG (reference sequence). CDR3: CAWSARGPEAFF. For the CDR3, the DNA is TGTGCCTGGAGTGCCAGGGGACCTGAAGCTTTCTTT.

The chain recombines TRBV21-1 with TRBJ2-1. TRBV21-1 is tagged as a pseudogene. The CDR3 loop spans 17 amino acids. CDR3 nucleotides: TGTGCCAGCAGCAAAGATGAGTTCACCCCTGATGGGGAAGAGCAGTTCTTC. Encoded protein: CASSKDEFTPDGEEQFF.

The gene calls are TRBV29-1 and TRBJ1-1; maybe TRBD1 (6 bases). V lost 4 bases and J lost 0, with 9 bases in between. CDR3 length equals 13 residues. In germline, CDR1 is SQVTM, CDR2 ANQGSEA. Here the CDR3 DNA reads TGCAGCGTTGTCACAGGGATGAACACTGAAGCTTTCTTT. Its protein is CSVVTGMNTEAFF.

The chain couples TRBV5-4 to TRBJ1-6; TRBD1 is a possible D gene (6 bases). The CDR3 contains 14 residues. CDR1 and CDR2 from the germline V gene are SGHNT and YYREEE (reference sequence). The ends were cut back, 4 bases at V and 8 bases at J, with 13 bases in the middle. CDR3 sequence (DNA): TGTGCCAGCAGCCCGGGACAAGAGGATTCACCCCTCCACTTT. Translated: CASSPGQEDSPLHF.

The chain uses TRBV29-1 and TRBJ2-5; D remains ambiguous. The CDR3 is 11 amino acids. With 6 bases removed from V and 5 bases from J, the gap between germline ends came to 10 bases. Germline CDR1 and CDR2: SQVTM and ANQGSEA. The CDR3 sequence is CSVGIEETQYF. CDR3 sequence (DNA): TGCAGCGTAGGGATTGAGGAGACCCAGTACTTC.

The chain employs TRBV15 and TRBJ1-2; 12 nucleotides agree with TRBD1. Germline assignment: CDR1 LNHNV and CDR2 YYDKDF (reference sequence). The CDR3 has 14 residues. The V gene end was trimmed by 4 bases and the J gene end by 7 bases; junction bases not matched to a gene: 4. The DNA of the CDR3 is TGTGCCACCAGCACGGGACAGGGGGCTATTGGCTACACCTTC. As protein: CATSTGQGAIGYTF.

The chain employs TRBV27 and TRBJ2-4; a weak D match, TRBD1 (6 bases). Germline V gene data show CDR1 as MNHEY and CDR2 as SMNVEV (reference sequence). Trimming stripped 2 bases from V and 6 bases from J, with 11 bases between. The CDR3 extends over 14 amino acids. DNA of the CDR3: TGTGCCAGCAGTTTAATGGGGGCGGGAAACATTCAGTACTTC. Translation gives CASSLMGAGNIQYF.

This rearrangement joins TRBV5-1 to TRBJ2-7, with 9 bases lining up with TRBD1. In germline, CDR1 is SGHRS, CDR2 YFSETQ. V was clipped by 4 bases and J by 3 bases; unmatched bases: 8. The CDR3 sequence is 15 residues long. The chain's CDR3 is CASSPRRDRDYEQYF. The CDR3 region has the DNA TGCGCCAGCAGCCCCCGGAGGGACAGGGACTACGAGCAGTACTTC.

V gene TRBV7-2 combines with J gene TRBJ1-6; D might be TRBD1 (5 bases). The CDR3 runs 14 residues. V was clipped by 7 bases and J by 9 bases, with 16 bases between them. The germline V gene encodes CDR1 SGHTA and CDR2 FQGNSA. The CDR3: CASTLGNGGSPLHF. The CDR3 DNA follows: TGTGCCAGCACCTTGGGTAACGGGGGTTCACCCCTCCACTTT.

The CDR3 sequence: CSVVLSRTVNEQYF. CDR3 bases: TGCAGCGTTGTATTGTCTCGGACCGTGAACGAGCAGTACTTC. The rearrangement uses TRBV29-1 and TRBJ2-7, with D unclear. The CDR3 length is 14 residues. Germline assignment: CDR1 SQVTM and CDR2 ANQGSEA. V was trimmed by 4 bases and J by 5 bases, leaving 18 bases between them.

Only a few counts were recorded for this clone. J is TRBJ1-1 and V is TRBV29-1; D remains unclear. Germline V gene lookup returns CDR1 SQVTM and CDR2 ANQGSEA. The CDR3 has 12 residues. Trimming stripped 6 bases from V and 7 bases from J, with 15 bases between. The CDR3 is CSVWTLRFEAFF. The DNA of the CDR3 is TGCAGCGTGTGGACCCTGAGGTTTGAAGCTTTCTTT.

The V gene is TRBV2, the J gene TRBJ1-2; no definite D call. This CDR3 region has 12 residues. Germline lookup yields CDR1 SNHLY and CDR2 FYNNEI. V was trimmed by 5 bases and J by 0 bases, leaving 4 bases between them. For the CDR3, the DNA is TGTGCCAGCAGTAGCACTAACTATGGCTACACCTTC. Residues: CASSSTNYGYTF.